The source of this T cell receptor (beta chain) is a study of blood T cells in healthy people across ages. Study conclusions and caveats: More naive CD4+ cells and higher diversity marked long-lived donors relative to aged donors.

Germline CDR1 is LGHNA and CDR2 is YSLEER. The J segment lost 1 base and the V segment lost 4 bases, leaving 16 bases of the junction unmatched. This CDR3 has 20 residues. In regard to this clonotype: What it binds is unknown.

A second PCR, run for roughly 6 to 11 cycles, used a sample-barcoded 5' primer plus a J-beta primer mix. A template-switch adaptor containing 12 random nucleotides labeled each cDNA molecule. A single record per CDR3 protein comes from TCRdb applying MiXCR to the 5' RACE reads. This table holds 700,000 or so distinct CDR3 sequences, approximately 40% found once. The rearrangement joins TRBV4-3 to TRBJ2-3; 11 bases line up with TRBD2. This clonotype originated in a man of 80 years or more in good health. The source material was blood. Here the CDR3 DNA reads TGCGCCAGCAGCCCCTCGGAAACTAGCGGGAGAGGTTGGGGCACAGATACGCAGTATTTT. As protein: CASSPSETSGRGWGTDTQYF.